Following are 11 T cell receptor beta chains from one sample sequenced in a study of shared clonotypes between healthy human individuals. Data came from immunoSEQ multiplex PCR; TCRdb stores just in-frame clones and leaves some out. The sample includes roughly 1 million clones, roughly 80% seen only once; the top ten take 1.4% to 1.5%. The sequenced sample consisted of memory CD4+ T cells sorted from blood. Subset described: CD45RA-negative fraction. These receptor sequences come from a man aged 18-30 years in good health.

The rearrangement joins TRBV5-1 to TRBJ2-7; D possibly uses TRBD1 or TRBD2 (5 bases each). Trimming pared 2 bases from V and 2 bases from J, leaving 8 bases between. CDR1 is SGHRS, CDR2 YFSETQ, per germline. This CDR3 region has 13 residues. The CDR3 reads CASSFEGPYEQYF. CDR3 nucleotides: TGCGCCAGCAGCTTTGAGGGACCCTACGAGCAGTACTTC.

The chain links TRBV14 to TRBJ1-2; 11 bases are shared with TRBD1. From germline, CDR1 is SGHDN and CDR2 FVKESK. V lost 3 bases, J lost 12 bases, and 9 bases stayed unmatched. The CDR3 runs 14 residues. CDR3 DNA: TGTGCCAGCAGCCACTCCGGACAGGGGGCCGGTAACACCTTC. The encoded protein is CASSHSGQGAGNTF. Full variable domain (missing parts from reference TRBV14 and TRBJ1-2): EAGVTQFPSHSVIEKGQTVTLRCDPISGHDNLYWYRRVMGKEIKFLLHFVKESKQDESGMPNNRFLAERTGGTYSTLKVQPAELEDSGVYFCASSHSGQGAGNTFGSGTRLTVV.

The chain combines TRBV7-8 with TRBJ2-1, with D maybe TRBD2 (5 bases). The CDR3 contains 14 residues. Germline values: CDR1 SGHVS, CDR2 FQNEAQ. V lost 5 bases and J lost 8, with 16 bases in between. For the CDR3, the DNA is TGTGCCAGCAGCCAGAGGGCTTTTGCCGATGAGCAGTTCTTC. It yields the protein CASSQRAFADEQFF.

This sequence joins TRBV7-3 and TRBJ1-6; the D gene is possibly TRBD1 (5 bases). Germline V gene lookup returns CDR1 SGHTA and CDR2 FQGTGA. The CDR3 extends over 14 amino acids. Trimming stripped 5 bases from V and 5 bases from J, with 10 bases between. Written as DNA, the CDR3 is TGTGCCAGCAGCCGGGACGGAGATAATTCACCCCTCCACTTT. Encoded protein: CASSRDGDNSPLHF.

The chain carries TRBV6-1 and TRBJ2-7, with TRBD2 identical over 9 bases. This CDR3 region has 13 residues. The ends lost 7 bases at V and 7 bases at J; junction bases unmatched: 8. Germline V gene data show CDR1 as MNHNS and CDR2 as SASEGT. The CDR3 nucleotides read TGTGCCAGCACGGCGGGAGGGCCGAGGGAGCAGTACTTC. Translation: CASTAGGPREQYF.

The chain couples TRBV6-6 to TRBJ1-5, with a tentative D call TRBD1 (6 bases). The CDR3 is made up of 14 amino acids. V lost 6 bases, J lost 6 bases, and 15 bases lay in between. Germline V CDR1 and CDR2: MNHNY, SVGAGI (reference sequence). The CDR3 nucleotides are TGTGCCAGCAGAACTACAGGGCTGGGTCAGCCCCAGCATTTT. It translates to CASRTTGLGQPQHF.

The chain is built from TRBV28 and TRBJ2-3, with 11 bases aligning to TRBD2. The CDR3 length is 13 residues. The V and J ends lost 2 bases and 8 bases, in that order; junction bases with no gene match: 0. From germline, CDR1 is MDHEN and CDR2 SYDVKM. The CDR3 nucleotides are TGTGCCAGCAGTTTACTAGCGGGAGGTACGCAGTATTTT. Protein: CASSLLAGGTQYF.

This clone was seen only once. This sequence joins TRBV7-9 and TRBJ1-4; 8 nucleotides line up with TRBD1. Germline loops: CDR1 SEHNR, CDR2 FQNEAQ (reference sequence). The CDR3 totals 17 residues. J gave up 3 bases and V 6 bases, and 12 bases lay outside the gene matches. The CDR3 spells CASRGQGRSGANEKLFF. CDR3 DNA sequence: TGTGCCAGCAGAGGACAGGGCCGGTCCGGCGCTAATGAAAAACTGTTTTTT.

The chain employs TRBV5-4 and TRBJ1-2, with D possibly TRBD1 on 5 matching bases. Deletions cut 0 bases from V and 4 bases from J, with 7 bases between. The germline V gene has CDR1 SGHNT and CDR2 YYREEE (reference sequence). This CDR3 spans 13 amino acids. The CDR3 DNA sequence: TGTGCCAGCAGCTTGGACAGGCCCTATGGCTACACCTTC. Its translation: CASSLDRPYGYTF.

V gene TRBV19 combines with J gene TRBJ1-4; TRBD1 is a possible D gene (5 bases). The germline V and J ends were trimmed by 3 bases and 14 bases, with 16 bases remaining between them. This CDR3 comprises 13 residues. Germline V gene lookup returns CDR1 LNHDA and CDR2 SQIVND (reference sequence). The CDR3 sequence is CASSIRDGGWLFF. The CDR3 DNA is TGTGCCAGTAGTATCAGAGACGGGGGATGGCTGTTTTTT.

The CDR3 bases are TGTGCCACCAGCAGAGACCCCGTGTCTGAAGCTTTCTTT. It specifies CATSRDPVSEAFF. This chain links TRBV15 with TRBJ1-1; unclear D gene. Between the trimmed V and J ends, which lost 0 bases and 6 bases, there was a span of 8 bases. Germline-derived CDR1 and CDR2 are LNHNV and YYDKDF (reference sequence). The CDR3 sequence is 13 residues long.